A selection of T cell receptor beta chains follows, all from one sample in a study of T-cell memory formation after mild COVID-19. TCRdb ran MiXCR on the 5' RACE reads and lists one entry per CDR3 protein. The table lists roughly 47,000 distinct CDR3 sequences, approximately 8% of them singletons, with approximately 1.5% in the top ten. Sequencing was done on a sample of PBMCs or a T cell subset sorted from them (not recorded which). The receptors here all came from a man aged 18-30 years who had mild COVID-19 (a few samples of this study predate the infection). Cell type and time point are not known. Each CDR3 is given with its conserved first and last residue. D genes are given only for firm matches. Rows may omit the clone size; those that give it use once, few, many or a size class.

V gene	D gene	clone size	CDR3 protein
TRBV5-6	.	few	CASSLGQGKGGYTF
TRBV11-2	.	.	CASSPIRGSSYNEQFF
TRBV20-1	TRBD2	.	CSARDHRRGVDEQFF
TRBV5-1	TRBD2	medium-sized	CASFLTGGSEQFF
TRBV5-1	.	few	CASSLDRAHGYTF
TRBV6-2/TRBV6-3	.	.	CASSYRARLYADTQYF
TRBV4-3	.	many	CASSQDWRPDTQYF
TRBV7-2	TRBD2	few	CASSAGTSRTDTQYF
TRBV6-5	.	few	CASSTSFGETQYF
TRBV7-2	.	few	CASSPGTSKVLTF
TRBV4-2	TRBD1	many	CASSPEGTGDNEQFF
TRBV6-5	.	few	CASAHESGYYGYTF
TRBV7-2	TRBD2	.	CASSPWTSGGKETQYF
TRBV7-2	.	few	CASSVTDTQYF
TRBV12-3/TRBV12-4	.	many	CASSALRDTQYF
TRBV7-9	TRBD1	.	CASRQHPPQGGGEQYF
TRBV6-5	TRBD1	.	CASSKDRGVDGCTF
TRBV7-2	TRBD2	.	CASSPPRLAGGETQYF
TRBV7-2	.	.	CASSLTSYNEQFF
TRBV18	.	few	CASSPGQTYEQYF
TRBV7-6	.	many	CASSDPPGREQYF
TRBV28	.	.	CASNYPGAGNEQFF
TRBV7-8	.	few	CASSRTGNQPQHF
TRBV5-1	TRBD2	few	CASSLQRTSGGDTQYF
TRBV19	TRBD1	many	CASSIRQGTYNEQFF
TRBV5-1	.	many	CASSLEVGELFF
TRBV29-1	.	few	CSAPGTADGYTF
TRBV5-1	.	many	CASSFDSNTEAFF
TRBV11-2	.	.	CASSLGTKETQYF